The TCR beta chain under discussion was sequenced for a study of T cells expressing NK-cell markers. Study as a whole: One of eight sequenced donors was HCMV-seronegative; the other seven were seropositive. Study-level results: Among CD8+ T cells from five or six donors, dominant NKG2C+ clonotypes accounted for roughly 1.0-7.0%.

TCRdb re-called the 5' RACE reads and catalogs CDR3 proteins one per entry, DNA excluded. This table holds 300,000 or so distinct CDR3 sequences. This CDR3 has 16 residues. The V gene's germline CDR1 is LNHDA and CDR2 SQIVND (reference sequence). With regard to this clonotype: Its target is unknown.

This receptor was identified in a woman aged 18 to 75 in good health. Sample: blood T cells: a sorted CD56 or NKG2C T cell subset, CD4+ or CD8+ T cells, or bulk PBMC T cells (not recorded which). The rearrangement links TRBV19 to TRBJ2-3; TCRdb returns TRBD2, unconfirmable since there is no DNA. This chain's CDR3 is CASSHRAPRGTDTQYF.